This T cell receptor beta chain is from a study of blood T cells in healthy people across ages. For the second PCR, which ran for about 6 to 11 cycles, a sample-barcoded 5' primer and a J-beta primer mix were used. Tags on each cDNA molecule came from a template-switch adaptor with 12 random nucleotides. Using its own MiXCR run on the 5' RACE reads, TCRdb lists one record per CDR3 protein. The profile covers 800,000 to 950,000 distinct CDR3 sequences, with just under 30% appearing a single time and about a tenth taken by the ten largest. CDR3 length: 16 residues. The germline V gene encodes CDR1 MNHNY and CDR2 SVGAGI (reference sequence). The V gene lost 0 bases and the J gene lost 7 bases, with 19 bases spanning the gap. The same sample was also used in a study of T cells of mothers and their children. As that report states: A few healthy Caucasian mothers, along with their six children, were the donors. Each mother yielded more than 9.5 million TCR beta CDR3 reads. Each child yielded roughly 2.9 million reads. The study found slightly higher but non-significant overlap in related versus unrelated mother-child pairs.

The rearrangement links TRBV6-6 to TRBJ2-7, with D perhaps TRBD1 or TRBD2 (7 bases each). The sample comprised blood. This TCR was recovered from a woman between 40 and 55 years old in good health. The CDR3, as DNA: TGTGCCAGCAGTTACTCTATCGGACTAGGGGGCAATGAGCAGTACTTC. The encoded protein is CASSYSIGLGGNEQYF.